Included here is one T cell receptor beta chain sequence, with context. The CDR3 is 13 amino acids. Deletions cut 1 base from V and 6 bases from J, with 10 bases between. The V gene's germline CDR1 is SGHVS and CDR2 FQNEAQ. Source study methods: Estimates of nucleated cell counts were drawn from the amplification of reference gene primers. Method: immunoSEQ multiplex PCR; TCRdb's copy keeps in-frame clones and lacks some. The D gene and trimming were derived from the DNA, and the V and J assignments and clone size from that table. This sample has about 62,000 clones; around 80% occur once, and the top ten carry about a fifth. These data belong to a study of blood T cell repertoires in COVID-19.

The TCR sequence derives from a woman aged 80 or over with active or convalescent COVID-19. The chain is built from TRBV7-8 and TRBJ2-7, with D tentatively TRBD1 (5 bases). Sequencing used peripheral blood. This chain's CDR3 is CASSLGTRGEQYF. The DNA for the CDR3 is TGTGCCAGCAGCTTAGGGACAAGGGGCGAGCAGTACTTC.